The 32 T cell receptor beta chains given below trace back to one sample, sequenced in a study of CD8+ T cells in alopecia areata. cDNA prepared by RNA extraction and subsequent reverse transcription served as the template for sequencing. Repertoires were generated with immunoSEQ multiplex PCR, while TCRdb's copy carries only in-frame clones and drops some. The sample gives 65,000 to 95,000 clones, approximately 50% of which show up once; 5.7% is in the top ten. Specimen: NKG2D-high CD8+ T cells sorted from blood. The receptors originated from a human donor with alopecia areata.

This chain links TRBV2 with TRBJ2-7; possible D gene TRBD2, 6 bases. The V gene's germline CDR1 is SNHLY and CDR2 FYNNEI. The V and J ends lost 7 bases and 5 bases respectively, with 15 bases between them. The CDR3 has 13 amino acids. CDR3 sequence reads: CASKEGVRDEQYF. In nucleotides, the CDR3 is TGTGCCAGCAAGGAGGGCGTCAGGGACGAGCAGTACTTC.

The rearrangement uses TRBV5-4 and TRBJ1-2; 8 bases fit TRBD1. CDR1 SGHNT and CDR2 YYREEE come from the germline V gene (reference sequence). This CDR3 has 15 amino acids. With V trimmed by 4 bases and J by 6 bases, 11 bases remained unmatched. CDR3: CASSLGEQGVNGYTF. In DNA, the CDR3 is TGTGCCAGCAGCCTTGGCGAACAGGGGGTTAATGGCTACACCTTC. The entire variable domain, with the rest obtained from reference TRBV5-4 and TRBJ1-2, is as follows: ETGVTQSPTHLIKTRGQQVTLRCSSQSGHNTVSWYQQALGQGPQFIFQYYREEENGRGNFPPRFSGLQFPNYSSELNVNALELDDSALYLCASSLGEQGVNGYTFGSGTRLTVV.

V usage is TRBV7-9 and J usage is TRBJ2-7, with 7 nucleotides matching TRBD2. Germline CDR1 SEHNR, CDR2 FQNEAQ (reference sequence). CDR3 length: 15 residues. J was trimmed by 2 bases and V by 5 bases; bases with no gene match: 9. The CDR3 reads CASSPMTGGTYEQYF. The CDR3 DNA is TGTGCCAGCAGCCCTATGACGGGGGGAACCTACGAGCAGTACTTC.

V usage is TRBV2 and J usage is TRBJ2-7, with D unresolved. The CDR3 consists of 14 residues. Germline V gives CDR1 SNHLY, CDR2 FYNNEI. Trimming took 6 bases from V and 1 from J, leaving 13 bases between them. CDR3 in amino acids: CASRGSADSYEQYF. CDR3 nucleotide sequence: TGTGCCAGCAGGGGATCTGCGGATTCCTACGAGCAGTACTTC.

The chain combines TRBV29-1 with TRBJ2-1, with D perhaps matching TRBD1 (6 bases). Germline V gives CDR1 SQVTM, CDR2 ANQGSEA. The CDR3 spans 12 residues. Trimming left V 3 bases short and J 8 bases short, with 11 bases between. The CDR3 region is CSVDEGQHEQFF. CDR3 DNA sequence: TGCAGCGTTGATGAGGGACAACATGAGCAGTTCTTC.

The gene calls are TRBV14 and TRBJ2-5, with D hard to call. Germline V gives CDR1 SGHDN, CDR2 FVKESK. The CDR3 has 13 amino acids. V gave up 4 bases and J gave up 5 bases, with 11 bases separating them. CDR3 bases: TGTGCCAGCAGCCGGTATCCTGGGGAGACCCAGTACTTC. Translation gives CASSRYPGETQYF.

The table lists this clone with a few counts. Here the CDR3 reads CSVGPDGPYEQYF. DNA of the CDR3: TGCAGCGTTGGCCCGGATGGACCCTACGAGCAGTACTTC. V and J are TRBV29-1 and TRBJ2-7; no clear D gene. From germline, CDR1 is SQVTM and CDR2 ANQGSEA. The V gene lost 4 bases and the J gene lost 2 bases, with 12 bases spanning the gap. CDR3 length equals 13 residues.

The chain carries TRBV29-1 and TRBJ2-1; 9 bases fit TRBD2. The CDR3 is 15 residues long. The germline CDR1 and CDR2 sequences are SQVTM and ANQGSEA. J was trimmed by 7 bases and V by 8 bases; bases with no gene match: 15. CDR3 residues: CSHGSGGRARNEQFF. CDR3 sequence (DNA): TGCAGCCACGGCTCGGGCGGGAGGGCCAGGAATGAGCAGTTCTTC.

This clone was observed a few times. This chain joins TRBV2 and TRBJ2-7; TRBD2 might be the D (6 bases). CDR1 is SNHLY, CDR2 FYNNEI, per germline. The CDR3 runs to 15 residues. With 8 bases removed from V and 6 bases from J, the gap between germline ends came to 23 bases. CDR3 region: CASDQKTEGKIEQYF. CDR3 DNA: TGTGCCAGCGACCAGAAGACGGAGGGGAAAATCGAGCAGTACTTC.

The V gene is TRBV5-4, the J gene TRBJ1-1; weak D call: TRBD1 (5 bases). The CDR3 totals 15 residues. V shed 4 bases and J shed 1 base, with 14 bases lying between them. Germline loops: CDR1 SGHNT, CDR2 YYREEE (reference sequence). The DNA for the CDR3 is TGTGCCAGCAGCGGGACCGGGACTGCGAACACTGAAGCTTTCTTT. Residues: CASSGTGTANTEAFF. Using reference TRBV5-4 and TRBJ1-1 for the parts outside the CDR3, the full variable domain is ETGVTQSPTHLIKTRGQQVTLRCSSQSGHNTVSWYQQALGQGPQFIFQYYREEENGRGNFPPRFSGLQFPNYSSELNVNALELDDSALYLCASSGTGTANTEAFFGQGTRLTVV.

The genes are TRBV30 and TRBJ2-2; no clear D. V gave up 2 bases and J gave up 3 bases, with 4 bases separating them. Germline-derived CDR1 and CDR2 are GTSNPN and SVGIG (reference sequence). CDR3 size: 12 residues. CDR3 sequence: CAWSPYTGELFF. In DNA, the CDR3 is TGTGCCTGGAGTCCGTACACCGGGGAGCTGTTTTTT.

This clone turned up a few times. The chain links TRBV29-1 to TRBJ2-1; 10 bases align to TRBD2. Trimming removed 2 bases from V and 4 bases from J; junction bases left unmatched: 2. Germline-derived CDR1 and CDR2 are SQVTM and ANQGSEA. The CDR3 length is 14 residues. The CDR3 sequence is CSVETSGVYNEQFF. CDR3 in DNA: TGCAGCGTTGAAACTAGCGGGGTATACAATGAGCAGTTCTTC.

The chain has TRBV7-9 and TRBJ2-7; D is unresolved. This CDR3 is built from 13 residues. Germline-derived CDR1 and CDR2 are SEHNR and FQNEAQ (reference sequence). The germline V and J ends were trimmed by 5 bases and 2 bases, with 10 bases remaining between them. CDR3 protein: CASSLDVAYEQYF. The CDR3 bases are TGTGCCAGCAGCCTCGACGTAGCCTACGAGCAGTACTTC.

This clone came up a few times. The chain joins TRBV29-1 to TRBJ2-5; D may be TRBD1 (6 bases). Germline V gives CDR1 SQVTM, CDR2 ANQGSEA. The V and J ends lost 0 bases and 5 bases respectively, with 16 bases between them. This CDR3 is 15 amino acids long. In nucleotides, the CDR3 is TGCAGCGTTGAAGATCGCGACAGGTTGAGGGAGACCCAGTACTTC. It specifies CSVEDRDRLRETQYF.

The rearrangement joins TRBV2 to TRBJ2-4, with 10 bases lining up with TRBD1. J gave up 2 bases and V 5 bases, and 6 bases lay outside the gene matches. The CDR3 has 16 residues. Looked up from germline, CDR1 is SNHLY and CDR2 is FYNNEI. The CDR3 spells CASSPGQGFSKNIQYF. The CDR3 coding sequence is TGTGCCAGCAGTCCGGGACAGGGGTTCTCCAAAAACATTCAGTACTTC.

The chain couples TRBV6-6 to TRBJ2-1; D ambiguous. V was clipped by 8 bases and J by 4 bases, with 15 bases between them. The CDR3 has 14 amino acids. Germline V gives CDR1 MNHNY, CDR2 SVGAGI (reference sequence). CDR3 region: CASPRRRSYNEQFF. In DNA, the CDR3 is TGTGCCAGCCCTAGGAGAAGGTCTTACAATGAGCAGTTCTTC.

The chain links TRBV4-3 to TRBJ2-7; D not resolved. The V end was cut by 0 bases, the J end by 3 bases, with 12 bases between. The CDR3 has 15 residues. Germline V gene sequence: CDR1 LGHNA, CDR2 YSLEER. CDR3 bases: TGCGCCAGCAGCCAAGATATAGGGCCGTACTACGAGCAGTACTTC. Translated, it gives CASSQDIGPYYEQYF.

This chain joins TRBV5-6 and TRBJ2-7; TRBD1 is a possible D gene (5 bases). The CDR3 consists of 14 residues. V gave up 0 bases and J gave up 3 bases, with 10 bases separating them. CDR1 and CDR2 from the germline V gene are SGHDT and YYEEEE. CDR3 protein: CASSLGGDFYEQYF. The CDR3 nucleotides read TGTGCCAGCAGCTTGGGGGGCGATTTCTACGAGCAGTACTTC. Full variable domain (rest looked up from reference TRBV5-6 and TRBJ2-7): DAGVTQSPTHLIKTRGQQVTLRCSPKSGHDTVSWYQQALGQGPQFIFQYYEEEERQRGNFPDRFSGHQFPNYSSELNVNALLLGDSALYLCASSLGGDFYEQYFGPGTRLTVT.

A remark on this clone: The sample carries other DNA sequences with the same CDR3. This rearrangement joins TRBV4-3 to TRBJ1-1; D uncertain. V lost 0 bases and J lost 0, with 5 bases in between. CDR3 size: 14 residues. Germline loops: CDR1 LGHNA, CDR2 YSLEER. The DNA of the CDR3 is TGCGCCAGCAGCCAAGAGGGTATGAACACTGAAGCTTTCTTT. Its protein is CASSQEGMNTEAFF.

V gene TRBV28 combines with J gene TRBJ2-5; D call uncertain. Trimming cost V 4 bases and J 9 bases, with 9 bases left between them. The germline V gene has CDR1 MDHEN and CDR2 SYDVKM. The CDR3 covers 11 residues. The CDR3 bases are TGTGCCAGCAGTTCCCTCGAGTCCCAGTACTTC. Translated, it gives CASSSLESQYF.

This clone was observed a handful of times. The chain recombines TRBV29-1 with TRBJ1-2; perhaps TRBD1 as D (5 bases). The V end was cut by 3 bases, the J end by 4 bases, with 9 bases between. The germline V gene encodes CDR1 SQVTM and CDR2 ANQGSEA. This CDR3 is 12 amino acids long. The CDR3 is CSVEWGGYGYTF. The CDR3 DNA reads as TGCAGCGTTGAGTGGGGGGGCTATGGCTACACCTTC.

This clone came up a few times. V and J are TRBV29-1 and TRBJ2-5; 7 bases match TRBD1. With 2 bases clipped from V and 6 bases from J, the junction kept 3 bases outside the gene matches. The CDR3 sequence is 12 residues long. CDR1 is SQVTM and CDR2 is ANQGSEA in the germline V gene. The CDR3 spells CSVEYRGKTQYF. DNA of the CDR3: TGCAGCGTTGAATACAGGGGAAAGACCCAGTACTTC. The full variable domain, completed using reference TRBV29-1 and TRBJ2-5, is SAVISQKPSRDICQRGTSLTIQCQVDSQVTMMFWYRQQPGQSLTLIATANQGSEATYESGFVIDKFPISRPNLTFSTLTVSNMSPEDSSIYLCSVEYRGKTQYFGPGTRLLVL.

This CDR3 reads CASEDVEGYGYTF. CDR3 DNA: TGCGCCAGCGAGGATGTCGAGGGCTATGGCTACACCTTC. The chain carries TRBV5-1 and TRBJ1-2, with no clear D. The V end was cut by 7 bases, the J end by 4 bases, with 14 bases between. CDR1 is SGHRS, CDR2 YFSETQ, per germline. The CDR3 loop spans 13 amino acids.

This clone turned up a few times. V is TRBV23-1 and J is TRBJ1-1; D is ambiguous. TRBV23-1 is designated an ORF whose function remains uncertain. The CDR3 consists of 12 residues. V was pared by 11 bases and J by 1 base, with 11 bases between. The CDR3 coding sequence is TGCGCCCACCCCGCAGGGAACACTGAAGCTTTCTTT. It codes for CAHPAGNTEAFF.

The chain couples TRBV28 to TRBJ2-7, with 10 bases identical to TRBD2. Germline V gives CDR1 MDHEN, CDR2 SYDVKM. With V trimmed by 2 bases and J by 5 bases, 6 bases remained unmatched. The CDR3 has 15 residues. CDR3 sequence (DNA): TGTGCCAGCAGTTTACGGCTAGCGGGAGTTCACGAGCAGTACTTC. Translating gives CASSLRLAGVHEQYF.

This clone was seen once. The gene calls are TRBV7-9 and TRBJ2-4, with a tentative D call TRBD2 (5 bases). Germline V gene data show CDR1 as SEHNR and CDR2 as FQNEAQ (reference sequence). V was cut by 5 bases and J by 4 bases, with 21 bases left in between. The CDR3 runs to 17 residues. This CDR3 is CASSLPEGLSSKNIQYF. The CDR3 DNA reads as TGTGCCAGCAGCCTCCCCGAGGGATTAAGCAGTAAAAACATTCAGTACTTC.

This clone was seen a few times. This chain links TRBV28 with TRBJ2-7; D unclear. Germline-derived CDR1 and CDR2 are MDHEN and SYDVKM. Trimming took off 6 bases at V and 6 bases at J, with 15 bases between the two ends. The CDR3 totals 13 residues. The CDR3: CASRPVLGPEQYF. CDR3 DNA: TGTGCCAGCAGGCCTGTCTTAGGCCCCGAGCAGTACTTC.

The chain uses TRBV5-4 and TRBJ2-3; D remains ambiguous. The germline gives CDR1 SGHNT, CDR2 YYREEE (reference sequence). The CDR3 loop spans 15 amino acids. V gave up 2 bases and J gave up 1 base, with 11 bases separating them. The CDR3 DNA sequence: TGTGCCAGCAGCTTTTTAGGCCGAGGCACAGATACGCAGTATTTT. As protein: CASSFLGRGTDTQYF.

This clone was detected only a few times. V usage is TRBV14 and J usage is TRBJ2-1; TRBD2 is a possible D gene (6 bases). Between the trimmed V and J ends, which lost 7 bases and 7 bases, there was a span of 17 bases. The CDR3 covers 14 residues. Germline V gene sequence: CDR1 SGHDN, CDR2 FVKESK. For the CDR3, the DNA is TGTGCCAGCAACTCTAAGGGAGGCTGGAATGAGCAGTTCTTC. This encodes CASNSKGGWNEQFF.

This clone was seen only a few times. This sequence joins TRBV13 and TRBJ1-1; possibly TRBD1 for D (6 bases). Trimming removed 0 bases from V and 7 bases from J, with 15 bases in between. CDR3 length: 15 amino acids. CDR1 is PRHDT, CDR2 FYEKMQ, per germline (reference sequence). DNA for the CDR3: TGTGCCAGCAGCTTAGGCCTAAGGGGGGTGCGTGAAGCTTTCTTT. Translating gives CASSLGLRGVREAFF. Full variable domain (rest looked up from reference TRBV13 and TRBJ1-1): AAGVIQSPRHLIKEKRETATLKCYPIPRHDTVYWYQQGPGQDPQFLISFYEKMQSDKGSIPDRFSAQQFSDYHSELNMSSLELGDSALYFCASSLGLRGVREAFFGQGTRLTVV.

This clone appeared a few times. J is TRBJ1-1 and V is TRBV29-1; D is possibly TRBD1 (5 bases). The germline V gene encodes CDR1 SQVTM and CDR2 ANQGSEA. The CDR3 has 13 amino acids. V gave up 6 bases and J gave up 1 base, with 12 bases separating them. For the CDR3, the DNA is TGCAGCGTCCTGGGGGAGAGGAACACTGAAGCTTTCTTT. It codes for CSVLGERNTEAFF.

This chain connects TRBV28 to TRBJ2-3; TRBD2 might be the D (6 bases). Germline V gene data show CDR1 as MDHEN and CDR2 as SYDVKM. The CDR3 runs to 15 residues. Trimming left V 8 bases short and J 6 bases short, with 21 bases between. This CDR3 reads CASQAFGGKGDTQYF. The CDR3 nucleotides are TGTGCCAGCCAGGCCTTCGGGGGAAAGGGGGATACGCAGTATTTT.